These 10 T cell receptor beta chains were sequenced from one sample in a study of monozygotic twins with inflammatory bowel disease (dated by TCRdb to between 2018 and 2021). The library was produced with 5' RACE. Data came from an Illumina HiSeq 2500. TCRdb reprocessed the reads; each CDR3 protein sequence makes one entry, and DNA is unavailable. For this sample, the table gives around 380,000 distinct CDR3 sequences. Approximately 2.3% of the sample belongs to the ten largest clones. Sequenced sample: blood. Source of these receptors: a human donor with ulcerative colitis or Crohn's disease, or a healthy co-twin of an affected twin (not recorded which).

The chain carries TRBV20-1 and TRBJ1-1. This CDR3 is built from 11 residues. The germline V gene has CDR1 DFQATT and CDR2 SNEGSKA (reference sequence). The CDR3 sequence is CSGEENTEAFF.

J is TRBJ2-3 and V is TRBV7-8; TCRdb names TRBD1, which stays unverified in the absence of DNA. Germline V gene data show CDR1 as SGHVS and CDR2 as FQNEAQ. CDR3 length: 17 residues. The CDR3 protein is CASSLDLITGTGDTQYF.

V is TRBV5-1 and J is TRBJ2-5; TCRdb's assignment of TRBD1 cannot be checked, as there is no DNA. The CDR3 has 18 residues. Germline CDR1 reads SGHRS; CDR2 reads YFSETQ. CDR3 loop: CASSSLGTGGDSGETQYF.

V usage is TRBV7-6 and J usage is TRBJ2-1; TCRdb selects TRBD2, and the lack of DNA leaves this call unchecked. In germline, CDR1 is SGHVS, CDR2 FNYEAQ. The CDR3 runs to 16 residues. The CDR3 protein is CASSPTGTSGRAEQFF. The entire variable domain, with the rest obtained from reference TRBV7-6 and TRBJ2-1, is as follows: GAGVSQSPRYKVTKRGQDVALRCDPISGHVSLYWYRQALGQGPEFLTYFNYEAQQDKSGLPNDRFSAERPEGSISTLTIQRTEQRDSAMYRCASSPTGTSGRAEQFFGPGTRLTVL.

The V and J genes are TRBV20-1 and TRBJ2-7; the TCRdb D gene call, TRBD1, has no DNA to confirm it. CDR1 DFQATT and CDR2 SNEGSKA come from the germline V gene (reference sequence). The length of the CDR3 is 15 residues. The CDR3 reads CSANPGTGGSYEQYF.

The chain couples TRBV12-3 or TRBV12-4 to TRBJ2-5; there is no DNA to check the TCRdb D call of TRBD2. The CDR3 is 14 residues long. The CDR3 here is CASRPGLAEETQYF.

The chain carries TRBV6-2 or TRBV6-3 and TRBJ2-1; TCRdb's D gene call, TRBD1, goes unchecked for lack of DNA. Germline loops: CDR1 MNHEY, CDR2 SVGEGT. The CDR3 extends over 15 amino acids. The CDR3 spells CASSFPSGVDNEQFF.

J is TRBJ1-1 and V is TRBV11-2. The CDR3 sequence is 13 residues long. Germline lookup yields CDR1 SGHAT and CDR2 FQNNGV. CDR3 loop: CASSPRSDAEAFF.

The gene calls are TRBV30 and TRBJ2-3; TCRdb outputs TRBD1, but without DNA this stays unchecked. Per germline, CDR1 GTSNPN and CDR2 SVGIG (reference sequence). There are 15 residues in the CDR3. CDR3 sequence reads: CAWSGGRGVADTQYF.

This sequence joins TRBV21-1 and TRBJ2-1; the D call of TRBD2 rests on TCRdb alone, since no DNA is present to check it. TRBV21-1 is a recognized pseudogene. CDR3 length: 18 amino acids. The CDR3 sequence is CASSKTGSKSGRAFEQFF.